The 22 T cell receptor beta chains below come from one sample, sequenced in a study of T-cell reconstitution after alpha-beta-depleted transplantation in children. The library targeted TCRbeta and was prepared with unique molecular identifiers. One entry per CDR3 protein, called by TCRdb with MiXCR from the PCR reads. The table includes some 200,000 distinct CDR3 sequences, 6% to 7% detected once. The material sequenced was PBMCs from the stem cell graft donor, taken from the stem cell graft. These receptors all come from a human donor who donated a stem cell graft to a child with Wiskott-Aldrich syndrome.

This clonotype was seen many times. The chain joins TRBV20-1 to TRBJ2-2; D ambiguous. CDR3 size: 15 residues. Trimming shortened V by 4 bases and J by 8 bases, and 20 bases separated the two germline ends. The germline V gene encodes CDR1 DFQATT and CDR2 SNEGSKA (reference sequence). The CDR3 loop reads CSATLSGPSNGELFF. CDR3 sequence (DNA): TGCAGTGCTACACTTTCCGGGCCCTCTAATGGGGAGCTGTTTTTT.

This clonotype was detected many times. This chain connects TRBV5-1 to TRBJ1-2; 7 bases match TRBD1. The CDR3 is 16 amino acids. After removal of 2 bases from V and 3 bases from J, the junction contained 10 bases not matched to a gene. CDR1 SGHRS and CDR2 YFSETQ come from the germline V gene. CDR3 DNA sequence: TGCGCCAGCAGCTTCACGACAGGGTCGACGGACTATGGCTACACCTTC. Its protein product is CASSFTTGSTDYGYTF.

This clonotype occurred many times. The chain employs TRBV24-1 and TRBJ2-1; a weak D match, TRBD1 (6 bases). CDR3 length equals 15 residues. The V gene lost 2 bases and the J gene lost 10 bases, with 17 bases spanning the gap. Germline V gives CDR1 KGHDR, CDR2 SFDVKD. This CDR3 reads CATSDYGRIRGEQFF. The CDR3 bases are TGTGCCACCAGTGATTATGGACGGATCAGGGGAGAGCAGTTCTTC.

This clonotype was counted many times. The chain uses TRBV29-1 and TRBJ2-1; 7 bases line up with TRBD1. Trimming took 6 bases from V and 1 from J; bases not matched to a gene: 9. The CDR3 extends over 15 amino acids. Germline CDR1 is SQVTM and CDR2 is ANQGSEA. CDR3 residues: CSVRGQPSSYNEQFF. In DNA, the CDR3 is TGCAGCGTGAGGGGACAGCCTTCTTCCTACAATGAGCAGTTCTTC.

This rearrangement joins TRBV7-2 to TRBJ2-1; no definite D call. The length of the CDR3 is 13 residues. CDR1 SGHTA and CDR2 FQGNSA come from the germline V gene. V dropped 5 bases and J dropped 2 bases, with 7 bases sitting between them. The CDR3 DNA follows: TGTGCCAGCAGCGCCCGCCCCTACAATGAGCAGTTCTTC. Translation gives CASSARPYNEQFF.

This clonotype showed up many times. V and J are TRBV29-1 and TRBJ1-5, with unresolved D. Germline lookup yields CDR1 SQVTM and CDR2 ANQGSEA. Trimming pared 4 bases from V and 4 bases from J, leaving 8 bases between. The CDR3 is made up of 12 amino acids. The CDR3 region is CSVAAMNQPQHF. In DNA form, the CDR3 reads TGCAGCGTTGCAGCTATGAATCAGCCCCAGCATTTT.

This clonotype showed up many times. This chain links TRBV6-5 with TRBJ2-3; 12 bases are shared with TRBD2. Per germline, CDR1 MNHEY and CDR2 SVGAGI. After removal of 3 bases from V and 4 bases from J, the junction contained 11 bases not matched to a gene. CDR3 size: 18 residues. Written as DNA, the CDR3 is TGTGCCAGCAGTTATAGTCTAGCGGGGGGGCCGTCGGCAGATACGCAGTATTTT. This translates into CASSYSLAGGPSADTQYF.

The V gene is TRBV28, the J gene TRBJ2-6; D remains ambiguous. Trimming removed 5 bases from V and 0 bases from J, with 5 bases in between. Germline CDR1 reads MDHEN; CDR2 reads SYDVKM. This CDR3 comprises 14 residues. DNA of the CDR3: TGTGCCAGCAGTAGGAGCTCTGGGGCCAACGTCCTGACTTTC. It yields the protein CASSRSSGANVLTF.

The chain recombines TRBV7-8 with TRBJ1-4; a weak D match, TRBD1 (6 bases). This CDR3 has 13 residues. V gave up 4 bases and J gave up 14 bases, with 17 bases separating them. Germline V gives CDR1 SGHVS, CDR2 FQNEAQ. CDR3 region: CASSSLGHRRLFF. The CDR3 nucleotides are TGTGCCAGCAGCTCATTGGGACATCGGCGGCTGTTTTTT.

This clonotype was observed at least ten times. This chain connects TRBV20-1 to TRBJ2-3, with TRBD2 matching 7 bases. The germline V gene has CDR1 DFQATT and CDR2 SNEGSKA (reference sequence). The V segment lost 4 bases and the J segment 5 bases; nucleotides outside the gene matches: 9. This CDR3 is 14 amino acids long. CDR3 in amino acids: CSANGGEHRDTQYF. The CDR3 nucleotides are TGCAGTGCTAATGGGGGGGAACATAGAGATACGCAGTATTTT.

This clonotype was seen a handful of times. The chain couples TRBV7-2 to TRBJ1-2; tentatively, D is TRBD1 (6 bases). This CDR3 has 14 residues. Trimming removed 6 bases at V and 7 bases at J, with 18 bases between. Germline V gene lookup returns CDR1 SGHTA and CDR2 FQGNSA. CDR3: CASRPQQGRSGYTF. Written as DNA, the CDR3 is TGTGCCAGCAGGCCTCAACAGGGAAGAAGTGGCTACACCTTC.

This clonotype was recorded many times. V gene TRBV5-1 combines with J gene TRBJ2-5, with 7 bases that match TRBD2. CDR3 length equals 16 residues. The germline V gene has CDR1 SGHRS and CDR2 YFSETQ. The J segment lost 1 base and the V segment lost 1 base, leaving 7 bases of the junction unmatched. The CDR3 region has the DNA TGCGCCAGCAGCTTGCGGTCTAGCGGAACCCAAGAGACCCAGTACTTC. Protein product: CASSLRSSGTQETQYF. Looking up the rest from reference TRBV5-1 and TRBJ2-5 gives the full variable domain: KAGVTQTPRYLIKTRGQQVTLSCSPISGHRSVSWYQQTPGQGLQFLFEYFSETQRNKGNFPGRFSGRQFSNSRSEMNVSTLELGDSALYLCASSLRSSGTQETQYFGPGTRLLVL.

This clonotype was observed many times. V gene TRBV7-9 combines with J gene TRBJ1-5; D may be TRBD1 (5 bases). This CDR3 has 15 amino acids. CDR1 is SEHNR, CDR2 FQNEAQ, per germline (reference sequence). Trimming pared 5 bases from V and 5 bases from J, leaving 16 bases between. CDR3 region: CASSGLLGPDQPQHF. Here the CDR3 DNA reads TGTGCCAGCAGCGGACTGTTGGGACCCGATCAGCCCCAGCATTTT.

This clonotype appeared many times. The chain uses TRBV5-1 and TRBJ2-1; D perhaps matches TRBD2 (6 bases). The CDR3 extends over 17 amino acids. V shed 4 bases and J shed 0 bases, with 17 bases lying between them. The germline V gene encodes CDR1 SGHRS and CDR2 YFSETQ. DNA of the CDR3: TGCGCCAGCAGCGGCCGGGGGAAACTGAGCTCCTACAATGAGCAGTTCTTC. This translates into CASSGRGKLSSYNEQFF.

The table lists this clonotype with many counts. The chain combines TRBV12-3 or TRBV12-4 with TRBJ1-2; D unresolved. This CDR3 has 13 residues. Trimming pared 7 bases from V and 2 bases from J, leaving 11 bases between. CDR3 residues: CASTPDGNYGYTF. DNA of the CDR3: TGTGCCAGCACCCCGGACGGAAACTATGGCTACACCTTC.

This clonotype was counted only a few times. V and J are TRBV11-2 and TRBJ2-2, with TRBD1 matching 9 bases. Germline V gene lookup returns CDR1 SGHAT and CDR2 FQNNGV. CDR3 length: 16 amino acids. V was clipped by 1 base and J by 4 bases; unmatched bases: 4. CDR3 amino acids: CASSLVRTGATGELFF. CDR3 coding DNA: TGTGCCAGCAGCTTAGTTCGGACAGGGGCCACCGGGGAGCTGTTTTTT.

This clonotype was recorded many times. The chain couples TRBV6-2 or TRBV6-3 to TRBJ2-1; 11 bases fit TRBD2. CDR3 length equals 16 residues. V was pared by 5 bases and J by 9 bases, with 12 bases of the junction left unmatched. Germline V lookup: CDR1 MNHEY, CDR2 SVGEGT. The CDR3 bases are TGTGCCAGCAGTAACCCGGGACTAGCGGAGGGAGGTGAGCAGTTCTTC. Amino acid sequence: CASSNPGLAEGGEQFF.

This clonotype occurred many times. CDR3 amino acids: CATSRDSGYTF. The DNA for the CDR3 is TGTGCCACCAGCAGAGATAGTGGCTACACCTTC. The genes are TRBV15 and TRBJ1-2; D gene ambiguous. V lost 0 bases and J lost 7, with 3 bases in between. Germline V gene lookup returns CDR1 LNHNV and CDR2 YYDKDF (reference sequence). This CDR3 has 11 residues.

This clonotype was seen repeatedly, ten times or more. J is TRBJ2-3 and V is TRBV5-6; D ambiguous. CDR3 length: 15 residues. Germline V CDR1 and CDR2: SGHDT, YYEEEE. Trimming removed 0 bases at V and 3 bases at J, with 11 bases between. The CDR3 spells CASSLEAGQTDTQYF. CDR3 coding DNA: TGTGCCAGCAGCTTGGAGGCAGGCCAAACAGATACGCAGTATTTT.

The genes are TRBV20-1 and TRBJ2-1; TRBD1 aligns across 12 bases. The CDR3 runs to 14 residues. Germline V gene lookup returns CDR1 DFQATT and CDR2 SNEGSKA (reference sequence). The V gene end was trimmed by 7 bases and the J gene end by 8 bases; junction bases not matched to a gene: 9. CDR3: CSGWDRGRMDEQFF. CDR3 nucleotides: TGCAGTGGCTGGGACAGGGGGCGTATGGATGAGCAGTTCTTC.

The sample holds many counts of this clonotype. V gene TRBV28 combines with J gene TRBJ2-1; D may be TRBD1 (6 bases). The CDR3 is made up of 15 amino acids. V lost 3 bases, J lost 5 bases, and 14 bases lay in between. In germline, CDR1 is MDHEN, CDR2 SYDVKM. The CDR3 sequence is CASSFMPGQNNEQFF. CDR3 bases: TGTGCCAGCAGTTTCATGCCCGGACAGAACAATGAGCAGTTCTTC.

This clonotype was counted a few times. This chain connects TRBV12-3 or TRBV12-4 to TRBJ1-1; no reliable D call. V lost 6 bases and J lost 7, with 6 bases in between. This CDR3 contains 10 residues. The CDR3 DNA sequence: TGTGCCAGCAGCCAACTTGAAGCTTTCTTT. This translates into CASSQLEAFF.